This TCR beta chain is drawn from a study of T cells in Graves' hyperthyroidism and ophthalmopathy. Study-level background: Blood was drawn when the patient was first diagnosed and still untreated.

Researchers amplified the TCR beta CDR3 regions from RNA transcripts. The TCR CDR3 was amplified in a first-round RT-PCR using the HTBI primer set. MiXCR, run by TCRdb on the multiplex PCR reads, gives a single entry per CDR3 protein. The repertoire consists of under 400,000 distinct CDR3 sequences, with approximately 18% occurring once and the leading ten covering 15% to 19%. This clonotype occurred many times. Input material: blood. The receptor was isolated from a woman between 40 and 55 years old with Graves' ophthalmopathy.

CDR3 in amino acids: CASSTYSGTLNSNQPQHF. In DNA form, the CDR3 reads TGTGCCAGCAGTACCTACTCCGGGACACTCAATAGCAATCAGCCCCAGCATTTT. This sequence joins TRBV28 and TRBJ1-5; weak D call: TRBD1 (6 bases). This CDR3 has 18 residues. V was clipped by 5 bases and J by 0 bases, with 20 bases between them. Looked up from germline, CDR1 is MDHEN and CDR2 is SYDVKM.